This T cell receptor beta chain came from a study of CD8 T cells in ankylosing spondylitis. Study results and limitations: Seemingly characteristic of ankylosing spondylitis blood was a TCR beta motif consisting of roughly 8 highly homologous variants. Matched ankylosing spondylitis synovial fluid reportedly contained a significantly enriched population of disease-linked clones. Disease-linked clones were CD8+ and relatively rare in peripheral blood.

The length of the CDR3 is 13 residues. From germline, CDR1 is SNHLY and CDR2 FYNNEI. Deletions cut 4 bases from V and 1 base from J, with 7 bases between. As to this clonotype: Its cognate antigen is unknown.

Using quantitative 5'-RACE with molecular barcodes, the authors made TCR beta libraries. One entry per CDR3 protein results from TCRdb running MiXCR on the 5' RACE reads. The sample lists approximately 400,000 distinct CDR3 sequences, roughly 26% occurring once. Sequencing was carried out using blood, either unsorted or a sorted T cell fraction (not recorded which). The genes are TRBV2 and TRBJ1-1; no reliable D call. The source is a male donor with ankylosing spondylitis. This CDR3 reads CASSALENTEAFF. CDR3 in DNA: TGTGCCAGCAGTGCCCTAGAGAACACTGAAGCTTTCTTT.